This entry describes one T cell receptor (beta chain). At least ten counts were recorded for this clonotype. The antigen it binds to is not known. Per-base qualities were not stored, and no clone one base away is much larger. The source of the sample is a study of breast tumors, draining lymph nodes, adjacent tissues (dated by TCRdb to the mid-2010s). With respect to the entire study: Breast cancer patients provided tumor, adjacent nontumor tissue and axillary lymph nodes, and the study compared the TCR beta repertoires across these three sources. In human breast cancer, the study set out to assess how tumor, surrounding tissue and draining lymph node repertoires relate to one another and whether T cells might be exchanged between them. Overall results and qualifications from the work: The similarity between tumor and nontumor tissue repertoires was significantly greater in luminal-like breast cancer than in basal-like breast cancer. Tumor T-cell repertoires showed less diversity than lymph node repertoires and more diversity than nontumor tissue repertoires, and tumor T-cell repertoires showed preferential V and J gene usage. The conclusion that tumor T cells originate in lymph nodes was framed as consistent with a hypothesis rather than directly demonstrated. The data were judged consistent with most tumor T cells deriving from the lymph node and then expanding within tumor tissue.

The CDR3 holds 12 amino acids from the cysteine to the phenylalanine. Only the CDR3 part of the read is kept: 36 bases, read in frame from the first base. V is reduced by 3 bases and J by 6 bases, leaving a spacing of 6 bases between them. The germline V gene yields SNHLY for CDR1 and FYNNEI for CDR2. Data came from an Illumina HiSeq 2000. Multiplex PCR amplification was used to generate the TCR beta chain libraries. High-throughput sequencing was used to analyze the amplified TCR beta chain products. TCRdb trimmed public reads at Q25 via fastp, called clones via MiXCR and kept in-frame beta chains. CDR3 protein duplicates are merged, each entry listing the most common genes and DNA. A total of fewer than 250,000 distinct CDR3 sequences appear in this sample, 32% of them only once. The ten largest clonotypes hold 1.1% to 1.5% of the sample. Lymph node samples came from the axillary draining lymph nodes of breast cancer patients.

The chain couples TRBV2 to TRBJ2-1; TRBD1 might be the D gene, on 6 matching bases. This clonotype was obtained from a female donor with breast cancer. Some clones in this sample may be carry-over from other donors' samples. Material: axillary lymph node tissue. CDR3 reads: CASSDRGNEQFF. Here is the DNA: TGTGCCAGCAGTGACAGGGGCAATGAGCAGTTCTTC.